This T cell receptor beta chain was obtained from a study of blood T cells in healthy people across ages. Overall study results and limits: Naive T cell percentage showed a strong correlation with TCR beta diversity. Whereas aged donors had fewer naive CD4+ cells, long-lived donors had more of them and higher diversity.

Isolation of PBMCs gave at least 6 million cells per sample. A word on this clonotype: Its antigen is still unknown.

A sample-barcoded 5' primer and a J-beta primer mix were used in a second PCR of roughly 7 to 11 cycles. Unique molecular identifiers of 12 random nucleotides labeled each cDNA. Via MiXCR, TCRdb re-called the 5' RACE reads, giving one row per CDR3 protein. The sample comprises some 1,800,000 distinct CDR3 sequences, approximately 39% of which are singletons, and more than 20% rests with the top ten. The sequenced material came from blood. The TCR was taken from a human donor in good health.

The CDR3 DNA reads TGTGCCAGCAGTTTAGGGTACATCGGCAATCAGCCCCAGCATTTT. The encoded protein is CASSLGYIGNQPQHF. V usage is TRBV27 and J usage is TRBJ1-5; D not certain. Deletions cut 2 bases from V and 2 bases from J, with 10 bases between. The germline V gene encodes CDR1 MNHEY and CDR2 SMNVEV (reference sequence). The CDR3 sequence is 15 residues long.